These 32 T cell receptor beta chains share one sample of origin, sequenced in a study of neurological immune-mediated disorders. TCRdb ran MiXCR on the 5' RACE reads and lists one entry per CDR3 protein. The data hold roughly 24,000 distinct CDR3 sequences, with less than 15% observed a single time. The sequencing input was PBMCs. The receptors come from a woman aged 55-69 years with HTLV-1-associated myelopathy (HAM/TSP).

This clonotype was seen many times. The CDR3 nucleotides read TGCGCCAGCAGCCAGGGGGGACAGGGGGATGGCTACACCTTC. Translation: CASSQGGQGDGYTF. The rearrangement links TRBV4-1 to TRBJ1-2; 11 bases match TRBD1. The CDR3 is 14 residues long. The V segment lost 3 bases and the J segment 6 bases; nucleotides outside the gene matches: 3. Germline loops: CDR1 MGHRA, CDR2 YSYEKL.

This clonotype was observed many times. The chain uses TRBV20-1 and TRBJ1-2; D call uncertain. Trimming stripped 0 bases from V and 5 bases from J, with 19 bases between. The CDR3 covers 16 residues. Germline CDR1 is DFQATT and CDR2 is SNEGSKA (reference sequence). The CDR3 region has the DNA TGCAGTGCTAGAGATCTTATGGAACAGCTCCCTTATGGCTACACCTTC. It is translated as CSARDLMEQLPYGYTF.

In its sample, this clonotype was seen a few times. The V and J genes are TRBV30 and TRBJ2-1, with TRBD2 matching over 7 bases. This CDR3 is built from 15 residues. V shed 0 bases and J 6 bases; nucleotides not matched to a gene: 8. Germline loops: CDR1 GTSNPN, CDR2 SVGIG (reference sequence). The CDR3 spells CAWSVRLAGVNEQFF. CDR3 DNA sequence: TGTGCCTGGAGTGTAAGACTAGCAGGAGTCAATGAGCAGTTCTTC.

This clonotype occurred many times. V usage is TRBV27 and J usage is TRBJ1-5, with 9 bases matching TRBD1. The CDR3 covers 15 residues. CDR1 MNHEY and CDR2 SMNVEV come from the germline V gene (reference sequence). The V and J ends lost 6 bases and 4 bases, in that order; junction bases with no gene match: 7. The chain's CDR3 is CASRRLTGGNQPQHF. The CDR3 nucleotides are TGTGCCAGCAGACGACTGACAGGGGGGAATCAGCCCCAGCATTTT.

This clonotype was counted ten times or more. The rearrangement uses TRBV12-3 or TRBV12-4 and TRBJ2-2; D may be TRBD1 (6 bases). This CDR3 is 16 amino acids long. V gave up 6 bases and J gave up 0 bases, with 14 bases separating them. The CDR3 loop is CASSRLGTSNTGELFF. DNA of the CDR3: TGTGCCAGCAGCAGGCTAGGGACATCGAACACCGGGGAGCTGTTTTTT.

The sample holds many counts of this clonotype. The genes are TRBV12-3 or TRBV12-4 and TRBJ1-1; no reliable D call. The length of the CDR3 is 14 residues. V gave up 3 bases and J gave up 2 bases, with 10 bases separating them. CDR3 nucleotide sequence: TGTGCCAGCAGTTTCGGGCTGACAAACACTGAAGCTTTCTTT. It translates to CASSFGLTNTEAFF.

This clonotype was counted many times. CDR3 sequence reads: CSARDLRESSYNSPLHF. The CDR3 nucleotides read TGCAGTGCTAGAGATCTCAGGGAGAGCTCCTATAATTCACCCCTCCACTTT. The rearrangement uses TRBV20-1 and TRBJ1-6; the D gene is possibly TRBD1 (5 bases). This CDR3 region has 17 residues. V gave up 0 bases and J gave up 0 bases, with 12 bases separating them. The germline V gene has CDR1 DFQATT and CDR2 SNEGSKA (reference sequence).

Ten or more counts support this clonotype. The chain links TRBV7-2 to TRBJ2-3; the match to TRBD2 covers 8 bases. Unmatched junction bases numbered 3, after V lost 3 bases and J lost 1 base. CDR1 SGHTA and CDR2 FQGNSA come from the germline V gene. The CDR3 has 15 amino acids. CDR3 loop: CASSFGGAGTDTQYF. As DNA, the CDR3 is TGTGCCAGCAGCTTCGGGGGGGCGGGCACAGATACGCAGTATTTT.

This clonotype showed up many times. CDR3 in amino acids: CASSWTGPIQGTEAFF. CDR3 bases: TGTGCCAGCAGTTGGACAGGGCCGATTCAGGGCACTGAAGCTTTCTTT. This chain connects TRBV27 to TRBJ1-1, with 8 bases matching TRBD1. Germline CDR1 and CDR2: MNHEY and SMNVEV (reference sequence). J lost 4 bases, V lost 4 bases, and 11 bases had no gene match. CDR3 length: 16 amino acids.

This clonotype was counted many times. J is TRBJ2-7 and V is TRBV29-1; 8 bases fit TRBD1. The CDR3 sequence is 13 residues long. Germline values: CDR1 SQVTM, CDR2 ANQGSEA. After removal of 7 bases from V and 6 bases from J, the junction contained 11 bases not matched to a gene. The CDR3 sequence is CSASRQGAGEQYF. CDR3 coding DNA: TGCAGCGCTAGCCGCCAGGGGGCTGGCGAGCAGTACTTC.

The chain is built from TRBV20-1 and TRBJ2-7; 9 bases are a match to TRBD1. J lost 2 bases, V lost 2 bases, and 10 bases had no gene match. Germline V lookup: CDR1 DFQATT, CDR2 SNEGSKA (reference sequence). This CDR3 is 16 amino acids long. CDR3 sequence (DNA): TGCAGTGCTAGAATTCCTGGGACAGGGCTAGCCTACGAGCAGTACTTC. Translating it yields CSARIPGTGLAYEQYF.

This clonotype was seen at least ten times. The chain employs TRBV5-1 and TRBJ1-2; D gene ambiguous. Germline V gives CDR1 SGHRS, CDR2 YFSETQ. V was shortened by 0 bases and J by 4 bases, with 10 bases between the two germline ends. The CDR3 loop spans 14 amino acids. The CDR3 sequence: CASSLADGIYGYTF. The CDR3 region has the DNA TGCGCCAGCAGCTTGGCCGACGGGATCTATGGCTACACCTTC.

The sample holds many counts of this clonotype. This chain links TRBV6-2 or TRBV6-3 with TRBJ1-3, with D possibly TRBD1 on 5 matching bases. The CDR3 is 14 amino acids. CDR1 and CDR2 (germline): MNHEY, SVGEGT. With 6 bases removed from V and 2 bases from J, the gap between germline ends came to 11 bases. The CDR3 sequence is CASSTTVTGNTIYF. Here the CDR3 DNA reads TGTGCCAGCAGCACGACAGTCACTGGAAACACCATATATTTT.

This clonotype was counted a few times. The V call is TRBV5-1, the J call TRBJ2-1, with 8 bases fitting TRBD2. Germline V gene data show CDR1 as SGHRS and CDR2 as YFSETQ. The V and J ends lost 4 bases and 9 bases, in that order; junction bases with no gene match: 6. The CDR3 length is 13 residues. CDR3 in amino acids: CASSRTSLGEQFF. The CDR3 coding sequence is TGCGCCAGCAGCAGGACTAGCCTGGGTGAGCAGTTCTTC. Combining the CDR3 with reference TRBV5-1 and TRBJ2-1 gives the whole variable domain KAGVTQTPRYLIKTRGQQVTLSCSPISGHRSVSWYQQTPGQGLQFLFEYFSETQRNKGNFPGRFSGRQFSNSRSEMNVSTLELGDSALYLCASSRTSLGEQFFGPGTRLTVL.

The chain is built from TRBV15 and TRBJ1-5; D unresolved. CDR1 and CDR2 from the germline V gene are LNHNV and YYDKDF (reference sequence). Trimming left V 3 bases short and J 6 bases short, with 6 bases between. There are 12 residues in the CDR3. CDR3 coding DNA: TGTGCCACCAGCAGCAGCCTTCAGCCCCAGCATTTT. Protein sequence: CATSSSLQPQHF.

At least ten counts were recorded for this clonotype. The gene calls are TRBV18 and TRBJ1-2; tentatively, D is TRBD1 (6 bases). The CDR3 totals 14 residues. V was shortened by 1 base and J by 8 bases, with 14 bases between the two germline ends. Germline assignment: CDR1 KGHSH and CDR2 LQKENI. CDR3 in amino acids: CASSPRPGQNGYTF. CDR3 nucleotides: TGTGCCAGCTCACCACGCCCCGGACAGAACGGCTACACCTTC.

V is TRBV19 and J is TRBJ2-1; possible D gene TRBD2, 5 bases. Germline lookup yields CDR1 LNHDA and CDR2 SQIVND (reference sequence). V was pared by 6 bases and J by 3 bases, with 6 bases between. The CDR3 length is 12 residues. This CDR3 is CASRSGYNEQFF. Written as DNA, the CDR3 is TGTGCCAGTAGAAGCGGCTACAATGAGCAGTTCTTC. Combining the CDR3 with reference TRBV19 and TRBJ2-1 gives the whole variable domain DGGITQSPKYLFRKEGQNVTLSCEQNLNHDAMYWYRQDPGQGLRLIYYSQIVNDFQKGDIAEGYSVSREKKESFPLTVTSAQKNPTAFYLCASRSGYNEQFFGPGTRLTVL.

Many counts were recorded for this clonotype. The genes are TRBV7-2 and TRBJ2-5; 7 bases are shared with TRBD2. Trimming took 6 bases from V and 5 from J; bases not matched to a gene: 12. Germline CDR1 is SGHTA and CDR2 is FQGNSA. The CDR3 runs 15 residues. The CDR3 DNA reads TGTGCCAGCAGACGTACTAGCGCACGGGGTGAGACCCAGTACTTC. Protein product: CASRRTSARGETQYF.

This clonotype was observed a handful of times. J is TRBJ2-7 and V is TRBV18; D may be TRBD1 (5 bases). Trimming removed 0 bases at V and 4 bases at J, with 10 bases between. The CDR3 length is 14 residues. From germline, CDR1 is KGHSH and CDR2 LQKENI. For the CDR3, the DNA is TGTGCCAGCTCACCACCGAATTCAGGGTACGAGCAGTACTTC. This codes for CASSPPNSGYEQYF.

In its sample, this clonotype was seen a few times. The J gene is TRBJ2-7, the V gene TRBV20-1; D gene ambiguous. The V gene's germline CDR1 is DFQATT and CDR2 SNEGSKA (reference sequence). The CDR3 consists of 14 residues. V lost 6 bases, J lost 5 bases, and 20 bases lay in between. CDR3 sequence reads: CSAQNGPLEDEQYF. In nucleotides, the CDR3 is TGCAGTGCGCAGAACGGGCCTCTCGAGGACGAGCAGTACTTC.

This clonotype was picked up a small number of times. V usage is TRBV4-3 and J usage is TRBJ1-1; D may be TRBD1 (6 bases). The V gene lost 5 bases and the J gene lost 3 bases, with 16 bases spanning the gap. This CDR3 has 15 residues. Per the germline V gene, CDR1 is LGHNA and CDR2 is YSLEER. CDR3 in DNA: TGCGCCAGCAGCAAAAGGGGAGGGGGGGACACTGAAGCTTTCTTT. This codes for CASSKRGGGDTEAFF.

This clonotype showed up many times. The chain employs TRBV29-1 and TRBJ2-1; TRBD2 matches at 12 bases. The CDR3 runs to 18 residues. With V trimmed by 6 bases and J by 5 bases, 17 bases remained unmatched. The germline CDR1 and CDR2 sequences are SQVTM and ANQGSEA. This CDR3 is CSVTGASGRAAINNEQFF. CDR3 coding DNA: TGCAGCGTCACAGGGGCTAGCGGGAGGGCCGCTATAAACAATGAGCAGTTCTTC.

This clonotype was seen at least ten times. The CDR3 bases are TGTGCCAGCAGCTTAGATCTGTACAGTAACTACTACGAGCAGTACTTC. This translates into CASSLDLYSNYYEQYF. The chain uses TRBV11-2 and TRBJ2-7; unclear D gene. Trimming cost V 0 bases and J 3 bases, with 15 bases left between them. Germline V gene data show CDR1 as SGHAT and CDR2 as FQNNGV. This CDR3 has 16 residues.

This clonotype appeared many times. Here the CDR3 reads CSATDPSGANVLTF. For the CDR3, the DNA is TGCAGTGCTACCGACCCCTCTGGGGCCAACGTCCTGACTTTC. The J gene is TRBJ2-6, the V gene TRBV20-1; D call uncertain. CDR1 and CDR2 from the germline V gene are DFQATT and SNEGSKA (reference sequence). Trimming pared 4 bases from V and 0 bases from J, leaving 7 bases between. The CDR3 runs to 14 residues.

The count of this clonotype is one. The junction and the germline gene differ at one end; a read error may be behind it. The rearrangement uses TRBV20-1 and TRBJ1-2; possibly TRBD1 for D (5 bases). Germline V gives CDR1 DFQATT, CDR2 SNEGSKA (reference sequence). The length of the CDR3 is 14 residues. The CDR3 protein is CSAMLTGTNYGNTF. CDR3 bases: TGCAGTGCTATGCTAACCGGGACTAACTATGGCAACACTTTC.

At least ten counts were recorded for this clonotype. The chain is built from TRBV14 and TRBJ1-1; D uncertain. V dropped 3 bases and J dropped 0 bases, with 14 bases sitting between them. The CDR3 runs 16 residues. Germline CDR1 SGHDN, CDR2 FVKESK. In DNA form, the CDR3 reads TGTGCCAGCAGCCAGCCGGCCATTTCCATGAACACTGAAGCTTTCTTT. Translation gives CASSQPAISMNTEAFF.

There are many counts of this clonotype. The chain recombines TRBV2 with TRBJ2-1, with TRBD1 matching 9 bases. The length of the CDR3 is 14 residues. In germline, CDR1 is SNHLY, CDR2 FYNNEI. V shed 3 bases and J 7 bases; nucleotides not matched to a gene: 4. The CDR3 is CASSDEQGANEQFF. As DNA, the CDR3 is TGTGCCAGCAGTGATGAACAGGGGGCGAATGAGCAGTTCTTC.

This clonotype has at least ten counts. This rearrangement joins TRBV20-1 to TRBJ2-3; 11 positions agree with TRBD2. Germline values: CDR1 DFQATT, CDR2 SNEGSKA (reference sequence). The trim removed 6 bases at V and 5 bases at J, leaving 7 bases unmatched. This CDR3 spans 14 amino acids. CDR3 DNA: TGCAGTGCCTTTAGCGGGGGGGCTGGAGATACGCAGTATTTT. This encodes CSAFSGGAGDTQYF.

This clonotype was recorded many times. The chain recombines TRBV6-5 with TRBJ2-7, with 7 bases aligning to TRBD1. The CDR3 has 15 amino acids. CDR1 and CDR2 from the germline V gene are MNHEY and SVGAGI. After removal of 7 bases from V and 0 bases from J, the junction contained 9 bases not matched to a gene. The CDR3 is CASNHRGMPSYEQYF. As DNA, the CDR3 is TGTGCCAGCAATCACAGGGGTATGCCCTCCTACGAGCAGTACTTC.

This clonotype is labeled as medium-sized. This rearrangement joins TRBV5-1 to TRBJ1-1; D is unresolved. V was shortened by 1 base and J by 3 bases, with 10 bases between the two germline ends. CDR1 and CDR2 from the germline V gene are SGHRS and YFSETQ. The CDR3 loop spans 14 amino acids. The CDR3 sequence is CASSLHSGDTEAFF. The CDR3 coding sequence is TGCGCCAGCAGCTTGCATTCCGGGGACACTGAAGCTTTCTTT.

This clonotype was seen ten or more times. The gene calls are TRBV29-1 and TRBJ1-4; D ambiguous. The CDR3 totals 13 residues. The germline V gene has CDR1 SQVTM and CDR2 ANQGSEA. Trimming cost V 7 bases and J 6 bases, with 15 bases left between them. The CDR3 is CSASHGGDEKLFF. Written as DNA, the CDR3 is TGCAGCGCCTCACATGGCGGAGATGAAAAACTGTTTTTT. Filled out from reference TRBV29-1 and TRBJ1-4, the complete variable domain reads SAVISQKPSRDICQRGTSLTIQCQVDSQVTMMFWYRQQPGQSLTLIATANQGSEATYESGFVIDKFPISRPNLTFSTLTVSNMSPEDSSIYLCSASHGGDEKLFFGSGTQLSVL.

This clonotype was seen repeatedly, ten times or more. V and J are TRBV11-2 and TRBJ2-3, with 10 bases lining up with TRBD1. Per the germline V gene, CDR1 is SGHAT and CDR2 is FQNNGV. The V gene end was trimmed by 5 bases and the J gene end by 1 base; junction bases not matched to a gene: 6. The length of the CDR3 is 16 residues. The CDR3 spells CASSMMTGGGTDTQYF. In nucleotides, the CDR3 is TGTGCCAGCAGCATGATGACAGGGGGCGGCACAGATACGCAGTATTTT.